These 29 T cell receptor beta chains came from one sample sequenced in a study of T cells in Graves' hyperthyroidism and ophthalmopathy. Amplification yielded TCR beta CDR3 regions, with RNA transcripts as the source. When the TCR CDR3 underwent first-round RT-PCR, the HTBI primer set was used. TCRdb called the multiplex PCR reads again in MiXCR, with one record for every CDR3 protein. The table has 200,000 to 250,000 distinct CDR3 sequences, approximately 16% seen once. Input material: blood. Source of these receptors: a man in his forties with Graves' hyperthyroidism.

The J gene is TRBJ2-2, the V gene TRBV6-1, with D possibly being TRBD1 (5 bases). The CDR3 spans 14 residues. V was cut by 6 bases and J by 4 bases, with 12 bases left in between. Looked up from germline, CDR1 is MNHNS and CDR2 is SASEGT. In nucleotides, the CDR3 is TGTGCCAGCAGCAGGGAATCGGGCACCGGGGAGCTGTTTTTT. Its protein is CASSRESGTGELFF.

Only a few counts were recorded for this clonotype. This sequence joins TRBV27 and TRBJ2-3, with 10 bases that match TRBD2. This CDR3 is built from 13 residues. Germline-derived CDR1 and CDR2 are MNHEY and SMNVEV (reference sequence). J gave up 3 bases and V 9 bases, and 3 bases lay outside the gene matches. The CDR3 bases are TGTGCCAGTCGACTAGCGGGTACAGATACGCAGTATTTT. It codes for CASRLAGTDTQYF.

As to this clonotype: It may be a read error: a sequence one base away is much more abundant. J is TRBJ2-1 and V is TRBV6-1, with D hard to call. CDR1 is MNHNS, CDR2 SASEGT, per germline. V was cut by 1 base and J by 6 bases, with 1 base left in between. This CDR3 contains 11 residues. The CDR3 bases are TGTGCCAGCAGTGAAGTCAATGAGCAGTTCTTC. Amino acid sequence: CASSEVNEQFF.

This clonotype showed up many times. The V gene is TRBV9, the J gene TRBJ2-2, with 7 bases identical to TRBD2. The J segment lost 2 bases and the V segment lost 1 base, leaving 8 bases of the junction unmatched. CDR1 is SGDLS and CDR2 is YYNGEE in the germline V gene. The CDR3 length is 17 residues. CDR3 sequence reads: CASSVRRERPNTGELFF. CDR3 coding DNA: TGTGCCAGCAGCGTAAGGCGGGAGCGGCCAAACACCGGGGAGCTGTTTTTT.

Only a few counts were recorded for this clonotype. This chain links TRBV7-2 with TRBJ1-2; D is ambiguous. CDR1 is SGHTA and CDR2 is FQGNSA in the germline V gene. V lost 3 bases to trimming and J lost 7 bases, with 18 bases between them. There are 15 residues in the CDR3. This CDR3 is CASSFPPEGGFGYTF. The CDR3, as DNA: TGTGCCAGCAGCTTCCCGCCCGAGGGAGGGTTTGGCTACACCTTC.

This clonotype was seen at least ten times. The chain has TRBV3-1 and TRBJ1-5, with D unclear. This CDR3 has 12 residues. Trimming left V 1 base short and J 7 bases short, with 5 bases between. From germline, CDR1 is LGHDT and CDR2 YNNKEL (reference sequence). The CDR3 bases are TGTGCCAGCAGCCAAGGCGGACAGCCCCAGCATTTT. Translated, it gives CASSQGGQPQHF.

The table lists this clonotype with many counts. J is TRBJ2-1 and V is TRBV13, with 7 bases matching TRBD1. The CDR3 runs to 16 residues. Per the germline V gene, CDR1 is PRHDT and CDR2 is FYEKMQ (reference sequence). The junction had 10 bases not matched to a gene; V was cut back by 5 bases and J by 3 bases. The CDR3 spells CASSARTGHDYNEQFF. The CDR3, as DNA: TGTGCCAGCAGCGCCAGGACAGGTCACGACTACAATGAGCAGTTCTTC.

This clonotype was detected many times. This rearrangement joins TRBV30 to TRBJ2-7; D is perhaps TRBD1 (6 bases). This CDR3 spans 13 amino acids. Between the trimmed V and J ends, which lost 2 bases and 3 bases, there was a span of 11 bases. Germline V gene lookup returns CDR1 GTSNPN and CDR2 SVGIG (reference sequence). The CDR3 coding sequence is TGTGCCTGGAGTTTCACAGGGAACTACGAGCAGTACTTC. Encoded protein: CAWSFTGNYEQYF. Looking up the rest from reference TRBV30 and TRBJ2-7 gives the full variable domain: SQTIHQWPATLVQPVGSPLSLECTVEGTSNPNLYWYRQAAGRGLQLLFYSVGIGQISSEVPQNLSASRPQDRQFILSSKKLLLSDSGFYLCAWSFTGNYEQYFGPGTRLTVT.

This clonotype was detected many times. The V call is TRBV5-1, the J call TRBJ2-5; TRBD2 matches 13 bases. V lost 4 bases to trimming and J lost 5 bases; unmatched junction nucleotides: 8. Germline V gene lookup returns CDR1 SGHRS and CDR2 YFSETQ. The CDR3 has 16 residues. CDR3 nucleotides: TGCGCCAGCAGCCCCGCGACTAGCGGGGGGTATGAGACCCAGTACTTC. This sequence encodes CASSPATSGGYETQYF.

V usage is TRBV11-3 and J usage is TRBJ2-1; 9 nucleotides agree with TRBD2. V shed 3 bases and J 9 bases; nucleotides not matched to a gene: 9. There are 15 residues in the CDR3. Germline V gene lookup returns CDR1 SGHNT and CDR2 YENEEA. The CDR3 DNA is TGTGCCAGCAGCTTCCCCGGGACTAGCCTCCCTGAGCAGTTCTTC. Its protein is CASSFPGTSLPEQFF.

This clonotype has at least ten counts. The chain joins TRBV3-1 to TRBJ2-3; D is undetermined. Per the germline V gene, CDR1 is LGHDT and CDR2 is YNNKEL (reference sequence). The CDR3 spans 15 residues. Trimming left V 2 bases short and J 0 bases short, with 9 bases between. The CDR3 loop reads CASSQLATSTDTQYF. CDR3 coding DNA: TGTGCCAGCAGCCAATTGGCGACTAGCACAGATACGCAGTATTTT.

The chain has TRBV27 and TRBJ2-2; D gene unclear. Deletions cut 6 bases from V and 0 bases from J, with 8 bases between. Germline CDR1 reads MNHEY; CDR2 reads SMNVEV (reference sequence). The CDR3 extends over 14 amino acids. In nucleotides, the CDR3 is TGTGCCAGCAGGTACAATTCGAACACCGGGGAGCTGTTTTTT. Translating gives CASRYNSNTGELFF.

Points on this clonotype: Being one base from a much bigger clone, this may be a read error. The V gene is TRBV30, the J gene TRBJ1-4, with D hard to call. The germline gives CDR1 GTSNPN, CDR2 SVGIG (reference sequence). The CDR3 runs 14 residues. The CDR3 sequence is CAWTQDATNEKLVF. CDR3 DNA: TGTGCCTGGACCCAAGATGCAACTAATGAAAAACTGGTTTTT.

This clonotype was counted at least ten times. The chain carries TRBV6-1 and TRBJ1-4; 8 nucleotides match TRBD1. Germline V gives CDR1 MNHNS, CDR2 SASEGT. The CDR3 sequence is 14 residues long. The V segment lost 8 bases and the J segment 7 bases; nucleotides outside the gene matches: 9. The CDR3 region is CASSRTGSFEKLFF. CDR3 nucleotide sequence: TGTGCCAGCTCCAGGACAGGGTCGTTTGAAAAACTGTTTTTT.

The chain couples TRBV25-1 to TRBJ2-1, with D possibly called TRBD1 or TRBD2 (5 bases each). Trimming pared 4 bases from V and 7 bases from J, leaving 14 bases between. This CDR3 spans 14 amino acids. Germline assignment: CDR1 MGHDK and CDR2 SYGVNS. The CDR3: CASSARDQRNEQFF. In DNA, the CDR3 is TGTGCCAGCAGTGCCAGGGACCAGCGGAATGAGCAGTTCTTC.

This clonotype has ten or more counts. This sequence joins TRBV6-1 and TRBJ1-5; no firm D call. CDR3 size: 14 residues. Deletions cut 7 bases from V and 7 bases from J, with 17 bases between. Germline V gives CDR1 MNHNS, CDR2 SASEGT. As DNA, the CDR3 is TGTGCCAGCATCCCCGGCAATCGTGGGCAGCCCCAGCATTTT. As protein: CASIPGNRGQPQHF.

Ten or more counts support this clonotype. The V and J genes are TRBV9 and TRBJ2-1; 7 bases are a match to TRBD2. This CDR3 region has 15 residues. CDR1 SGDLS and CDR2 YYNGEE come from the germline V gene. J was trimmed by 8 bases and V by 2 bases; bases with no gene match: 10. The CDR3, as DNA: TGTGCCAGCAGCGTTCTAGCGGTTGGGAGCTATGAGCAGTTCTTC. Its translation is CASSVLAVGSYEQFF.

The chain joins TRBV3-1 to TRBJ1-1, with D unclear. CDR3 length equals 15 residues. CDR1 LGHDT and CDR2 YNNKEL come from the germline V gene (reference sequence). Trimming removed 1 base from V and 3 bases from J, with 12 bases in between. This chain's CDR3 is CASSQGGLLDTEAFF. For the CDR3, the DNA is TGTGCCAGCAGCCAAGGAGGTCTATTGGACACTGAAGCTTTCTTT. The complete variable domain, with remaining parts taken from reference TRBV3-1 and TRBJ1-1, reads DTAVSQTPKYLVTQMGNDKSIKCEQNLGHDTMYWYKQDSKKFLKIMFSYNNKELIINETVPNRFSPKSPDKAHLNLHINSLELGDSAVYFCASSQGGLLDTEAFFGQGTRLTVV.

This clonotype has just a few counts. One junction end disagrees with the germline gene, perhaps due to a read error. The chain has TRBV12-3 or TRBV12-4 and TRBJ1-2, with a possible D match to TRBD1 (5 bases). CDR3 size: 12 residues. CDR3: CASSLMGTGYAF. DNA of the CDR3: TGTGCCAGCAGCCTTATGGGGACTGGCTACGCCTTC.

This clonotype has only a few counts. The CDR3 loop reads CASSFSAGGQETQYF. In DNA, the CDR3 is TGTGCCAGCAGCTTTTCAGCGGGGGGGCAAGAGACCCAGTACTTC. The chain uses TRBV7-2 and TRBJ2-5, with 10 bases aligning to TRBD2. This CDR3 is 15 amino acids long. Germline V gene data show CDR1 as SGHTA and CDR2 as FQGNSA. J lost 2 bases, V lost 3 bases, and 3 bases had no gene match.

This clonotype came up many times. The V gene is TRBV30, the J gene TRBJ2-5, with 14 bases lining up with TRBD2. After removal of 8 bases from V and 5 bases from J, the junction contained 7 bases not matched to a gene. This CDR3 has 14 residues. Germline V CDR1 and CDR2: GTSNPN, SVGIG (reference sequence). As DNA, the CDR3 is TGTGCCACCTCGACTAGCGGGGGGGGGGAGACCCAGTACTTC. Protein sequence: CATSTSGGGETQYF.

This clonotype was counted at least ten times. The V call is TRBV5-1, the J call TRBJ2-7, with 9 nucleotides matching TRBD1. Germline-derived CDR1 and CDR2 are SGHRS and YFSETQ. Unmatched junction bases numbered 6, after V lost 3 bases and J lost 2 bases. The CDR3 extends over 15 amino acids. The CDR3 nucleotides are TGCGCCAGCAGCTCGTCCCGACAGGGGGCCTACGAGCAGTACTTC. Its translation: CASSSSRQGAYEQYF.

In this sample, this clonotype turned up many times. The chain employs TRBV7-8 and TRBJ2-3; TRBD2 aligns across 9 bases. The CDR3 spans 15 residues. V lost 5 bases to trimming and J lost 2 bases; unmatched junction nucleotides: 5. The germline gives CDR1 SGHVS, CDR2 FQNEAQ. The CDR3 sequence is CASSTSGGYTDTQYF. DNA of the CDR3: TGTGCCAGCAGCACCAGCGGGGGGTACACAGATACGCAGTATTTT.

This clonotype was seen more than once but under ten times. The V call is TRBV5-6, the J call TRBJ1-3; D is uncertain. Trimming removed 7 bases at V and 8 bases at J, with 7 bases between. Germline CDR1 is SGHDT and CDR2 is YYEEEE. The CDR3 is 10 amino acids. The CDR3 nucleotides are TGTGCCAGCGGCCGGGACACCATATATTTT. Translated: CASGRDTIYF.

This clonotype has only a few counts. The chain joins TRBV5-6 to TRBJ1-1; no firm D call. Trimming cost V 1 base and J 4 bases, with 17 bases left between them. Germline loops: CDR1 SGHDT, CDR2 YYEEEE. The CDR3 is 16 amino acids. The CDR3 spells CASSLRKGSWGTEAFF. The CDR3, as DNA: TGTGCCAGCAGCTTGAGGAAGGGCTCCTGGGGCACTGAAGCTTTCTTT.

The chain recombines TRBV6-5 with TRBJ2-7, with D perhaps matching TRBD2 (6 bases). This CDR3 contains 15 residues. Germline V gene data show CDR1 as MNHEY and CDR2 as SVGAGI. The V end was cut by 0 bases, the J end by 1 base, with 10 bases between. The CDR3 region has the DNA TGTGCCAGCAGTTACTCGGGGCTAGCGTCCTACGAGCAGTACTTC. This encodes CASSYSGLASYEQYF.

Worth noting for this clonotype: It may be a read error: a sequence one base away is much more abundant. CDR3: CASGVNQGQDTQYF. The DNA for the CDR3 is TGTGCCAGCGGGGTGAACCAGGGGCAAGATACGCAGTATTTT. The chain has TRBV2 and TRBJ2-3; D possibly corresponds to TRBD1 (6 bases). The V gene's germline CDR1 is SNHLY and CDR2 FYNNEI. CDR3 length: 14 amino acids. V dropped 8 bases and J dropped 5 bases, with 17 bases sitting between them.

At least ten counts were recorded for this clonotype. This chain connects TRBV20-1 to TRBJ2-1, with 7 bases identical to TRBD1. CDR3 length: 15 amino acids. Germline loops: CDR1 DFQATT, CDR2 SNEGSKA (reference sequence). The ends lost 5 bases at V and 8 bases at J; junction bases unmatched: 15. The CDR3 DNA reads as TGCAGTGCTCTTAAGGGGGCCCTCTTACCGCATGAGCAGTTCTTC. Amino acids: CSALKGALLPHEQFF.

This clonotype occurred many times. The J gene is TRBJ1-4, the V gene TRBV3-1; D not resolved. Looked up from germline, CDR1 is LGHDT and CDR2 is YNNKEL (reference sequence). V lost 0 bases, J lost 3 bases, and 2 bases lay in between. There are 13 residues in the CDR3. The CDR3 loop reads CASSQDANEKLFF. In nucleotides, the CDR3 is TGTGCCAGCAGCCAAGACGCTAATGAAAAACTGTTTTTT.